The 21 T cell receptor beta chains below were found in one sample sequenced in a study of T-cell reconstitution after alpha-beta-depleted transplantation in children. Researchers prepared the TCRbeta library using unique molecular identifiers, the study reports. TCRdb used MiXCR to reprocess the PCR reads, holding one entry per CDR3 protein. The table shows about a million distinct CDR3 sequences, with about 29% occurring only once. The sequenced sample was PBMCs, mostly from graft donor cells, obtained 360 days after TCRalphabeta/CD19-depleted stem cell transplant. These receptors all stem from a boy under three years old who had a stem cell transplant for SCID, so the T cells may come from the graft donor.

The V gene is TRBV5-6, the J gene TRBJ1-4; 9 bases are a match to TRBD1. After removal of 5 bases from V and 5 bases from J, the junction contained 7 bases not matched to a gene. CDR1 SGHDT and CDR2 YYEEEE come from the germline V gene. The length of the CDR3 is 15 residues. CDR3 coding DNA: TGTGCCAGCAGTACGGGACAGGGCCCCAATGAAAAACTGTTTTTT. It translates to CASSTGQGPNEKLFF.

The chain employs TRBV7-6 and TRBJ2-3; D is possibly TRBD2 (5 bases). The V gene lost 8 bases and the J gene lost 5 bases, with 14 bases spanning the gap. The germline V gene has CDR1 SGHVS and CDR2 FNYEAQ. This CDR3 has 13 amino acids. CDR3 amino acids: CASRASGGDTQYF. CDR3 bases: TGTGCCAGCCGGGCGAGCGGCGGAGATACGCAGTATTTT.

This clonotype was picked up a small number of times. The chain couples TRBV4-1 to TRBJ2-2, with D possibly matching TRBD1 (5 bases). CDR3 length: 16 amino acids. Germline values: CDR1 MGHRA, CDR2 YSYEKL. V was trimmed by 4 bases and J by 4 bases, leaving 16 bases between them. CDR3: CASSLGHIRGTGELFF. In DNA, the CDR3 is TGCGCCAGCAGCCTGGGTCATATAAGGGGCACCGGGGAGCTGTTTTTT.

This clonotype was recorded a few times. V gene TRBV2 combines with J gene TRBJ2-2; weak D call: TRBD2 (6 bases). Trimming pared 3 bases from V and 1 base from J, leaving 21 bases between. Per germline, CDR1 SNHLY and CDR2 FYNNEI. This CDR3 region has 19 residues. CDR3 in DNA: TGTGCCAGCAGTGATGGAGGGATCATCTCTGAATTGAACACCGGGGAGCTGTTTTTT. It translates to CASSDGGIISELNTGELFF.

As DNA, the CDR3 is TGTGCCAGCAGTTTCCGTCGCGAGCCCCAGCATTTT. It specifies CASSFRREPQHF. V and J are TRBV28 and TRBJ1-5, with no clear D. This CDR3 contains 12 residues. Germline-derived CDR1 and CDR2 are MDHEN and SYDVKM. The ends were cut back, 3 bases at V and 8 bases at J, with 8 bases in the middle.

In this sample, this clonotype turned up many times. This chain joins TRBV12-3 or TRBV12-4 and TRBJ2-5; D possibly uses TRBD1 or TRBD2 (5 bases each). V was cut by 6 bases and J by 1 base, with 9 bases left in between. This CDR3 has 13 amino acids. The CDR3 spells CASSPGTQETQYF. The DNA for the CDR3 is TGTGCCAGCAGCCCCGGGACCCAAGAGACCCAGTACTTC.

This clonotype came up a few times. The chain joins TRBV12-3 or TRBV12-4 to TRBJ2-4, with 9 bases identical to TRBD1. V lost 5 bases, J lost 1 base, and 3 bases stayed unmatched. This CDR3 has 15 residues. The CDR3 sequence is CASSPGTGAKNIQYF. CDR3 bases: TGTGCCAGCAGTCCCGGGACAGGGGCCAAAAACATTCAGTACTTC.

This clonotype was counted only a few times. The chain links TRBV18 to TRBJ1-5, with D perhaps matching TRBD1 (5 bases). There are 15 residues in the CDR3. Germline CDR1 and CDR2: KGHSH and LQKENI. Trimming cost V 3 bases and J 5 bases, with 14 bases left between them. The CDR3 region has the DNA TGTGCCAGCTCACCGGGGCCATCCATATATCAGCCCCAGCATTTT. Residues: CASSPGPSIYQPQHF. The variable domain in full, with the rest retrieved from reference TRBV18 and TRBJ1-5, is NAGVMQNPRHLVRRRGQEARLRCSPMKGHSHVYWYRQLPEEGLKFMVYLQKENIIDESGMPKERFSAEFPKEGPSILRIQQVVRGDSAAYFCASSPGPSIYQPQHFGDGTRLSIL.

The chain recombines TRBV7-2 with TRBJ2-1; 9 bases align to TRBD2. Unmatched junction bases numbered 6, after V lost 1 base and J lost 5 bases. The CDR3 consists of 16 residues. Germline V gene sequence: CDR1 SGHTA, CDR2 FQGNSA. CDR3 sequence: CASSLDWRGGNNEQFF. In DNA form, the CDR3 reads TGTGCCAGCAGCTTAGATTGGCGGGGGGGAAACAATGAGCAGTTCTTC.

This chain connects TRBV12-3 or TRBV12-4 to TRBJ1-4; D perhaps matches TRBD1 (5 bases). Trimming shortened V by 3 bases and J by 12 bases, and 11 bases separated the two germline ends. This CDR3 has 12 residues. CDR3 sequence: CASSFPAGQLFF. In DNA, the CDR3 is TGTGCCAGCAGTTTCCCTGCGGGACAACTGTTTTTT.

The chain combines TRBV10-3 with TRBJ2-7; D is possibly TRBD2 (5 bases). The CDR3 sequence is 14 residues long. V was clipped by 5 bases and J by 6 bases, with 17 bases between them. CDR1 is ENHRY and CDR2 is SYGVKD in the germline V gene. Here the CDR3 DNA reads TGTGCCATCAGTCTTGGAGGCGGTCGTGGCGAGCAGTACTTC. Protein sequence: CAISLGGGRGEQYF.

J is TRBJ2-1 and V is TRBV12-3 or TRBV12-4, with D perhaps TRBD2 (7 bases). Trimming took 8 bases from V and 7 from J, leaving 24 bases between them. This CDR3 has 16 residues. Written as DNA, the CDR3 is TGTGCCAGCTTCCCAGGGGCTAGCGGAGGAAGGAATGAGCAGTTCTTC. It is translated as CASFPGASGGRNEQFF.

The CDR3 reads CASSPRGQRGSGELFF. In nucleotides, the CDR3 is TGTGCCAGCAGTCCCCGAGGGCAGCGGGGTTCCGGGGAGCTGTTTTTT. The V call is TRBV27, the J call TRBJ2-2, with TRBD2 identical over 7 bases. CDR1 and CDR2 from the germline V gene are MNHEY and SMNVEV (reference sequence). After removal of 5 bases from V and 6 bases from J, the junction contained 12 bases not matched to a gene. This CDR3 has 16 residues.

This clonotype was detected a few times. This chain uses TRBV5-1 with TRBJ2-5; the match to TRBD1 covers 10 bases. The CDR3 has 18 residues. The V segment lost 1 base and the J segment 2 bases; nucleotides outside the gene matches: 11. Germline CDR1 reads SGHRS; CDR2 reads YFSETQ. CDR3 loop: CASSLWGTGAGQQETQYF. Here the CDR3 DNA reads TGCGCCAGCAGCTTGTGGGGGACAGGGGCAGGACAACAAGAGACCCAGTACTTC.

The rearrangement joins TRBV5-1 to TRBJ2-1; D unresolved. The length of the CDR3 is 11 residues. V lost 8 bases and J 8 bases, leaving 11 bases between the germline ends. Germline values: CDR1 SGHRS, CDR2 YFSETQ. The DNA of the CDR3 is TGCGCCAGTACAAGGGATTATGAGCAGTTCTTC. Protein product: CASTRDYEQFF.

This clonotype was detected many times. CDR3 sequence (DNA): TGTGCCAGCTCACCACCTGGGACTATGTACAATGAGCAGTTCTTC. This translates into CASSPPGTMYNEQFF. The genes are TRBV18 and TRBJ2-1, with TRBD2 matching 7 bases. Unmatched junction bases numbered 3, after V lost 0 bases and J lost 4 bases. Looked up from germline, CDR1 is KGHSH and CDR2 is LQKENI. This CDR3 has 15 residues.

The chain employs TRBV7-6 and TRBJ2-3; the match to TRBD1 covers 7 bases. Trimming removed 3 bases from V and 0 bases from J; junction bases left unmatched: 9. Germline CDR1 SGHVS, CDR2 FNYEAQ. The CDR3 has 17 residues. This CDR3 reads CASSFLPGQLSTDTQYF. In nucleotides, the CDR3 is TGTGCCAGCAGCTTCCTACCGGGACAGCTAAGCACAGATACGCAGTATTTT. Full variable domain (missing parts from reference TRBV7-6 and TRBJ2-3): GAGVSQSPRYKVTKRGQDVALRCDPISGHVSLYWYRQALGQGPEFLTYFNYEAQQDKSGLPNDRFSAERPEGSISTLTIQRTEQRDSAMYRCASSFLPGQLSTDTQYFGPGTRLTVL.

This clonotype was observed a few times. The chain links TRBV12-3 or TRBV12-4 to TRBJ2-1; TRBD2 aligns across 9 bases. The V segment lost 5 bases and the J segment 4 bases; nucleotides outside the gene matches: 6. The CDR3 totals 15 residues. The CDR3 here is CASSKRGALYNEQFF. The CDR3 nucleotides read TGTGCCAGCAGTAAGCGGGGGGCCCTTTACAATGAGCAGTTCTTC.

This chain uses TRBV5-6 with TRBJ2-1; 13 bases are a match to TRBD2. Germline V gene lookup returns CDR1 SGHDT and CDR2 YYEEEE. This CDR3 has 16 residues. Unmatched junction bases numbered 8, after V lost 4 bases and J lost 7 bases. The CDR3 nucleotides are TGTGCCAGCAGCCTTTCACTAGCGGGGGGGGCGAATGAGCAGTTCTTC. It is translated as CASSLSLAGGANEQFF.

The chain is built from TRBV20-1 and TRBJ1-1; D ambiguous. Germline V gene data show CDR1 as DFQATT and CDR2 as SNEGSKA (reference sequence). Trimming removed 0 bases from V and 0 bases from J, with 14 bases in between. The CDR3 length is 16 residues. CDR3 nucleotide sequence: TGCAGTGCTAGAGACCAAAAGCATCCCCTGAACACTGAAGCTTTCTTT. Translation gives CSARDQKHPLNTEAFF.

The chain combines TRBV12-3 or TRBV12-4 with TRBJ1-4, with 8 nucleotides matching TRBD1. Trimming at V came to 6 bases and at J to 7 bases, leaving 10 bases not matched to a gene. This CDR3 is built from 15 residues. The CDR3 is CASSRRTGRGEKLFF. The CDR3 DNA reads as TGTGCCAGCAGCCGGCGGACAGGGCGAGGTGAAAAACTGTTTTTT.